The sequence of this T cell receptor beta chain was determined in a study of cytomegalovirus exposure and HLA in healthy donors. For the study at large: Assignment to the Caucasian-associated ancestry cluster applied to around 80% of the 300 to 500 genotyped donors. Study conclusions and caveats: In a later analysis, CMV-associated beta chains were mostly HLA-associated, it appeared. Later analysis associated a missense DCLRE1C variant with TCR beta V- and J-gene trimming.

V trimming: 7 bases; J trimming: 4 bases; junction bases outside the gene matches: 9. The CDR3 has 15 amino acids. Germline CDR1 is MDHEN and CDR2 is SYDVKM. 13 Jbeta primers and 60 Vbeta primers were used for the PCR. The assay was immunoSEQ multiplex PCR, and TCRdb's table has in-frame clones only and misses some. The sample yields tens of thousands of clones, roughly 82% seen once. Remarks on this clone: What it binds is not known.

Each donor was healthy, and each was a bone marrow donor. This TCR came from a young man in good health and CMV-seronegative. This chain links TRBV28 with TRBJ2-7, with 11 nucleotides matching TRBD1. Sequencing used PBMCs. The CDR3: CASTLGGTGGYEQYF. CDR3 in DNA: TGTGCCAGCACCCTCGGGGGGACAGGGGGTTACGAGCAGTACTTC.